The 30 T cell receptor beta chains below were found in one sample sequenced in a study of cytotoxic CD8 clonotypes in ibrutinib-treated CLL. Here immunoSEQ multiplex PCR was the method, and the copy in TCRdb shows in-frame clones only, minus some. Of around 40,000 clones in the sample, 55% to 75% are singletons; the top ten hold over 9.5%. The source material was PBMCs, sampled at disease progression, from a patient treated with ibrutinib. The receptor source for this set is a human donor with chronic lymphocytic leukemia.

This clone was recorded only once. The chain carries TRBV5-8 and TRBJ2-7, with TRBD2 matching 8 bases. The germline gives CDR1 SGHTS, CDR2 YDEGEE. The CDR3 spans 14 residues. Trimming cost V 3 bases and J 6 bases; bases outside gene matches: 8. Here the CDR3 DNA reads TGTGCCAGCAGCTGGTCGGGACTAGAACGCGAGCAGTACTTC. Its protein product is CASSWSGLEREQYF.

The chain recombines TRBV18 with TRBJ1-6; no clear D. The CDR3 covers 13 residues. The germline gives CDR1 KGHSH, CDR2 LQKENI. Trimming took 6 bases from V and 7 from J, leaving 10 bases between them. Here the CDR3 DNA reads TGTGCCAGCTCGCGTACAGCAAATTCACCCCTCCACTTT. This encodes CASSRTANSPLHF.

J is TRBJ1-1 and V is TRBV30; 11 bases fit TRBD1. V lost 7 bases, J lost 12 bases, and 13 bases stayed unmatched. The CDR3 consists of 13 residues. In germline, CDR1 is GTSNPN, CDR2 SVGIG (reference sequence). CDR3 protein: CAFGTGGKRESFF. The DNA of the CDR3 is TGTGCCTTCGGGACAGGGGGGAAGAGGGAGTCTTTCTTT.

The V call is TRBV6-5, the J call TRBJ2-7, with D possibly TRBD1 on 6 matching bases. The V gene's germline CDR1 is MNHEY and CDR2 SVGAGI. Trimming removed 10 bases from V and 0 bases from J, with 13 bases in between. The CDR3 covers 13 residues. The CDR3 is CATRRGISYEQYF. CDR3 sequence (DNA): TGTGCCACGAGAAGGGGGATCTCCTACGAGCAGTACTTC.

This chain connects TRBV18 to TRBJ1-1; no clear D gene. V was trimmed by 6 bases and J by 3 bases, leaving 14 bases between them. The CDR3 covers 14 residues. The germline CDR1 and CDR2 sequences are KGHSH and LQKENI. This CDR3 is CASSELTADTEAFF. The CDR3 region has the DNA TGTGCCAGCTCTGAACTAACGGCGGACACTGAAGCTTTCTTT.

The V gene is TRBV11-2, the J gene TRBJ1-6, with a tentative D call TRBD1 (5 bases). The V and J ends lost 7 bases and 9 bases respectively, with 16 bases between them. The V gene's germline CDR1 is SGHAT and CDR2 FQNNGV. The CDR3 covers 14 residues. CDR3 DNA: TGTGCCAGCACCCAACACGGGGGAACTTCACCCCTCCACTTT. Protein: CASTQHGGTSPLHF.

The CDR3 loop reads CASRPGRSAETQYF. The CDR3 nucleotides read TGTGCCAGCAGACCGGGACGCTCGGCGGAGACCCAGTACTTC. This rearrangement joins TRBV7-6 to TRBJ2-5; TRBD1 or TRBD2 may be the D gene (5 bases each). The germline CDR1 and CDR2 sequences are SGHVS and FNYEAQ. Trimming removed 6 bases from V and 5 bases from J, with 16 bases in between. The CDR3 has 14 amino acids.

This clone was counted a single time. V is TRBV5-4 and J is TRBJ1-1; D uncertain. The V gene lost 0 bases and the J gene lost 1 base, with 10 bases spanning the gap. In germline, CDR1 is SGHNT, CDR2 YYREEE (reference sequence). This CDR3 region has 15 residues. Here the CDR3 reads CASSLGTYSNTEAFF. DNA of the CDR3: TGTGCCAGCAGCTTGGGTACATACTCGAACACTGAAGCTTTCTTT.

V is TRBV18 and J is TRBJ1-1, with 7 bases identical to TRBD1. This CDR3 has 15 residues. Germline assignment: CDR1 KGHSH and CDR2 LQKENI. V trimming: 3 bases; J trimming: 4 bases; junction bases outside the gene matches: 8. CDR3 amino acids: CASSPYDRVGTEAFF. CDR3 bases: TGTGCCAGCTCACCCTATGACAGGGTGGGCACTGAAGCTTTCTTT.

The chain joins TRBV5-4 to TRBJ2-3, with D unresolved. This CDR3 is built from 15 residues. Deletions cut 4 bases from V and 4 bases from J, with 16 bases between. Germline V lookup: CDR1 SGHNT, CDR2 YYREEE (reference sequence). The DNA of the CDR3 is TGTGCCAGCAGCCACTATAACTCAGCCGCAGATACGCAGTATTTT. Translated: CASSHYNSAADTQYF.

This sequence joins TRBV6-4 and TRBJ2-7; no definite D call. The CDR3 length is 11 residues. Germline V gene data show CDR1 as MRHNA and CDR2 as SNTAGT. V was pared by 7 bases and J by 4 bases, with 8 bases between. The CDR3 DNA sequence: TGTGCCAGCACCCCCCCGTACGAGCAGTACTTC. Protein: CASTPPYEQYF.

The V call is TRBV15, the J call TRBJ2-3; 9 positions match TRBD2. The CDR3 contains 18 residues. Germline V CDR1 and CDR2: LNHNV, YYDKDF (reference sequence). J was trimmed by 5 bases and V by 2 bases; bases with no gene match: 14. CDR3 in amino acids: CATSRKREVAGDQDTQYF. The CDR3 bases are TGTGCCACCAGCAGAAAAAGGGAGGTAGCGGGAGACCAAGATACGCAGTATTTT.

V gene TRBV6-1 combines with J gene TRBJ1-5; no clear D gene. Trimming took off 5 bases at V and 5 bases at J, with 4 bases between the two ends. The CDR3 length is 11 residues. Germline-derived CDR1 and CDR2 are MNHNS and SASEGT. CDR3 sequence: CASSLDQPQHF. In DNA, the CDR3 is TGTGCCAGCAGTTTAGATCAGCCCCAGCATTTT.

This clone came up a few times. The chain has TRBV7-9 and TRBJ1-2; D is possibly TRBD1 (5 bases). The CDR3 is made up of 14 amino acids. V dropped 5 bases and J dropped 0 bases, with 10 bases sitting between them. Germline V gene sequence: CDR1 SEHNR, CDR2 FQNEAQ (reference sequence). The CDR3 DNA reads as TGTGCCAGCAGCATGACAGAAGCTAACTATGGCTACACCTTC. Translating gives CASSMTEANYGYTF.

The DNA of the CDR3 is TGTGCCAGCAGGAATACAGGGAGGGGTGGCAATCAGCCCCAGCATTTT. Its protein is CASRNTGRGGNQPQHF. J is TRBJ1-5 and V is TRBV28; a weak D match, TRBD1 (6 bases). The CDR3 is 16 residues long. The V gene's germline CDR1 is MDHEN and CDR2 SYDVKM. Trimming removed 6 bases from V and 2 bases from J, with 17 bases in between.

The chain uses TRBV5-4 and TRBJ1-5; 7 nucleotides agree with TRBD1. V gave up 4 bases and J gave up 2 bases; unmatched junction bases: 6. Germline CDR1 and CDR2: SGHNT and YYREEE (reference sequence). The CDR3 spans 15 residues. This CDR3 reads CASSQQGLGNQPQHF. The CDR3 nucleotides are TGTGCCAGCAGCCAACAGGGGCTGGGCAATCAGCCCCAGCATTTT.

The chain recombines TRBV25-1 with TRBJ2-5, with TRBD2 identical over 12 bases. The DNA end is a closer match to TRBJ2-7, so the J assignment may be wrong. The CDR3 consists of 16 residues. Germline values: CDR1 MGHDK, CDR2 SYGVNS. CDR3 DNA: TGTGCCAGCAGTGAACCCCCCGGGACTAGCGGGCTCGAGCAGTACTTC. Its protein product is CASSEPPGTSGLEQYF.

The rearrangement uses TRBV4-2 and TRBJ1-1; TRBD1 might be the D (5 bases). Trimming left V 1 base short and J 3 bases short, with 12 bases between. This CDR3 has 15 residues. Germline CDR1 LGHNA, CDR2 YNFKEQ. In DNA, the CDR3 is TGTGCCAGCAGCCAAGTTGGTTTAGGGGACACTGAAGCTTTCTTT. Its translation is CASSQVGLGDTEAFF.

The J gene is TRBJ2-3, the V gene TRBV6-5; D might be TRBD1 (6 bases). Germline lookup yields CDR1 MNHEY and CDR2 SVGAGI. V was pared by 2 bases and J by 8 bases, with 11 bases between. This CDR3 is 13 amino acids long. The CDR3 sequence is CASSYSPGATQYF. Here the CDR3 DNA reads TGTGCCAGCAGTTACAGCCCAGGGGCTACGCAGTATTTT.

This chain uses TRBV18 with TRBJ2-7, with TRBD1 matching over 7 bases. V lost 1 base and J lost 1; bases outside the gene matches: 1. Germline V CDR1 and CDR2: KGHSH, LQKENI. CDR3 length: 14 amino acids. CDR3 protein: CASSPQDRSYEQYF. The CDR3 coding sequence is TGTGCCAGCTCACCACAGGACAGGTCCTACGAGCAGTACTTC.

V gene TRBV11-2 combines with J gene TRBJ2-6; 9 bases are shared with TRBD1. This CDR3 comprises 17 residues. Unmatched junction bases numbered 6, after V lost 4 bases and J lost 2 bases. Germline assignment: CDR1 SGHAT and CDR2 FQNNGV. The CDR3 loop is CASSWGQGVAGANVLTF. The CDR3 nucleotides are TGTGCCAGCAGCTGGGGACAGGGAGTCGCTGGGGCCAACGTCCTGACTTTC.

The chain combines TRBV4-1 with TRBJ1-3; D unresolved. Trimming stripped 1 base from V and 4 bases from J, with 8 bases between. Germline CDR1 and CDR2: MGHRA and YSYEKL. This CDR3 contains 14 residues. The CDR3 reads CASSQGRFGNTIYF. In DNA, the CDR3 is TGCGCCAGCAGCCAAGGCAGGTTCGGAAACACCATATATTTT.

This clone was detected a few times. The chain carries TRBV4-1 and TRBJ2-2; D not resolved. This CDR3 is 15 amino acids long. V lost 3 bases to trimming and J lost 0 bases, with 8 bases between them. The V gene's germline CDR1 is MGHRA and CDR2 YSYEKL. In DNA form, the CDR3 reads TGCGCCAGCAGCCACCACCATGCGAACACCGGGGAGCTGTTTTTT. Translated, it gives CASSHHHANTGELFF.

The chain employs TRBV7-6 and TRBJ2-1; D not certain. Germline V gene lookup returns CDR1 SGHVS and CDR2 FNYEAQ. The CDR3 totals 14 residues. Trimming pared 5 bases from V and 8 bases from J, leaving 16 bases between. CDR3 in amino acids: CASSPPASFHEQFF. The CDR3 nucleotides are TGTGCCAGCAGCCCCCCGGCGAGTTTCCATGAGCAGTTCTTC.

The chain joins TRBV4-2 to TRBJ2-5, with 10 positions matching TRBD2. Germline CDR1 LGHNA, CDR2 YNFKEQ. The J segment lost 5 bases and the V segment lost 1 base, leaving 7 bases of the junction unmatched. This CDR3 has 16 residues. The CDR3 protein is CASSQGAGGLSETQYF. DNA for the CDR3: TGTGCCAGCAGCCAAGGAGCGGGGGGGCTTTCCGAGACCCAGTACTTC.

V is TRBV5-1 and J is TRBJ2-7, with TRBD2 matching 8 bases. This CDR3 contains 13 residues. The V gene end was trimmed by 7 bases and the J gene end by 2 bases; junction bases not matched to a gene: 5. The germline V gene encodes CDR1 SGHRS and CDR2 YFSETQ. CDR3: CASAPSGPYEQYF. The CDR3 region has the DNA TGCGCCAGCGCCCCTAGCGGGCCCTACGAGCAGTACTTC.

This chain connects TRBV5-1 to TRBJ2-2, with 7 bases aligning to TRBD1. Trimming took 3 bases from V and 3 from J; bases not matched to a gene: 2. Germline V gene lookup returns CDR1 SGHRS and CDR2 YFSETQ. This CDR3 has 14 amino acids. The CDR3 region is CASSSQGDTGELFF. The CDR3 DNA sequence: TGCGCCAGCAGCTCCCAGGGGGACACCGGGGAGCTGTTTTTT.

The rearrangement uses TRBV7-9 and TRBJ1-3; the D is unclear. Trimming removed 11 bases from V and 4 bases from J, with 9 bases in between. The CDR3 is 11 residues long. The germline CDR1 and CDR2 sequences are SEHNR and FQNEAQ (reference sequence). The CDR3 DNA sequence: TGTGCCTCTTACTCAGGAAACACCATATATTTT. Residues: CASYSGNTIYF.

The gene calls are TRBV7-6 and TRBJ2-7; TRBD1 matches at 8 bases. J lost 8 bases, V lost 7 bases, and 13 bases had no gene match. The V gene's germline CDR1 is SGHVS and CDR2 FNYEAQ. The CDR3 contains 14 residues. CDR3: CASTTGTGAEKQYF. CDR3 DNA sequence: TGTGCCAGCACCACCGGGACAGGCGCGGAAAAGCAGTACTTC.

The chain combines TRBV4-1 with TRBJ2-3, with 12 bases identical to TRBD2. Trimming at V came to 2 bases and at J to 3 bases, leaving 6 bases not matched to a gene. This CDR3 has 17 amino acids. Germline V lookup: CDR1 MGHRA, CDR2 YSYEKL. CDR3 sequence: CASSQPTSGSRTDTQYF. CDR3 in DNA: TGCGCCAGCAGCCAACCGACTAGCGGGAGTAGAACAGATACGCAGTATTTT.